This T cell receptor beta chain was obtained from a study of cytomegalovirus exposure and HLA in healthy donors. Overall study findings and caveats: Overall, roughly 160 TCR beta chains were annotated as cytomegalovirus-associated.

Turning to this clone: Its antigen is as yet unknown.

Germline V gives CDR1 LNHDA, CDR2 SQIVND (reference sequence). V was pared by 7 bases and J by 1 base, with 7 bases between. The CDR3 has 12 residues. The PCR had 60 Vbeta and 13 Jbeta primers. Sequenced by immunoSEQ multiplex PCR; TCRdb stores in-frame clones only, minus some. The table has about 180,000 clones, approximately 80% seen once. The sequenced sample consisted of PBMCs. The chain carries TRBV19 and TRBJ1-2; D is possibly TRBD1 (6 bases). This TCR was sampled from a woman aged 50 to 65 in good health and CMV-seronegative. The CDR3 nucleotides read TGTGCCAGTATAGGGGGTAACTATGGCTACACCTTC. Protein product: CASIGGNYGYTF.